These 19 T cell receptor beta chains originate from one sample sequenced in a study of blood T cell repertoires in COVID-19. The protocol was immunoSEQ multiplex PCR, while the TCRdb copy is restricted to in-frame clones and leaves out a portion. The sample lists approximately 210,000 clones, roughly 84% occurring once. Sequencing input: peripheral blood. The receptors here all came from a human donor in a cohort sampled during active COVID-19.

The rearrangement links TRBV7-2 to TRBJ1-6; 9 nucleotides line up with TRBD1. V lost 0 bases to trimming and J lost 6 bases; unmatched junction nucleotides: 12. This CDR3 comprises 19 residues. Germline V gene lookup returns CDR1 SGHTA and CDR2 FQGNSA. The CDR3 nucleotides read TGTGCCAGCAGCTTAGCTGGGACAGGGATGGCTGGGTTTAATTCACCCCTCCACTTT. Amino acid sequence: CASSLAGTGMAGFNSPLHF.

V and J are TRBV3-1 (or the pseudogene TRBV3-2) and TRBJ1-2, with a weak D call TRBD1 (5 bases). Trimming removed 0 bases at V and 8 bases at J, with 16 bases between. The CDR3 extends over 15 amino acids. From germline, CDR1 is LGHDT and CDR2 YNNKEL (reference sequence). Here the CDR3 reads CASSQDNSQGWGYTF. The DNA for the CDR3 is TGTGCCAGCAGCCAAGATAACAGCCAGGGATGGGGCTACACCTTC.

This rearrangement joins TRBV6-5 to TRBJ1-2, with TRBD1 as a possible D gene (5 bases). Deletions cut 7 bases from V and 2 bases from J, with 17 bases between. This CDR3 has 15 residues. Germline V gene data show CDR1 as MNHEY and CDR2 as SVGAGI. CDR3 DNA: TGTGCCAGCATCAAAAGGGGTCGGGAGAACTATGGCTACACCTTC. It specifies CASIKRGRENYGYTF.

The chain combines TRBV10-3 with TRBJ2-5; 7 bases align to TRBD2. This CDR3 is 15 amino acids long. J was trimmed by 4 bases and V by 5 bases; bases with no gene match: 10. The germline V gene has CDR1 ENHRY and CDR2 SYGVKD. CDR3 nucleotides: TGTGCCATCAGTTACGCGGGAGTAAGAGGAGAGACCCAGTACTTC. Translated, it gives CAISYAGVRGETQYF.

The chain carries TRBV18 and TRBJ2-1, with 8 bases matching TRBD1. Trimming at V came to 3 bases and at J to 9 bases, leaving 16 bases not matched to a gene. Looked up from germline, CDR1 is KGHSH and CDR2 is LQKENI. The CDR3 spans 17 residues. The CDR3 nucleotides read TGTGCCAGCTCACCCATACCCACGGCAGGGGGCCCGAGTGAGCAGTTCTTC. This encodes CASSPIPTAGGPSEQFF.

This rearrangement joins TRBV7-3 to TRBJ2-3, with D maybe TRBD1 (5 bases). CDR3 length: 13 residues. From germline, CDR1 is SGHTA and CDR2 FQGTGA. V was shortened by 5 bases and J by 4 bases, with 10 bases between the two germline ends. In DNA form, the CDR3 reads TGTGCCAGCAGCAACAGGCACCCAGATACGCAGTATTTT. Amino acid sequence: CASSNRHPDTQYF. Drawing the rest from reference TRBV7-3 and TRBJ2-3, the complete variable domain is GAGVSQTPSNKVTEKGKYVELRCDPISGHTALYWYRQSLGQGPEFLIYFQGTGAADDSGLPNDRFFAVRPEGSVSTLKIQRTERGDSAVYLCASSNRHPDTQYFGPGTRLTVL.

Here the CDR3 reads CASSEDAGTETQYF. The CDR3 DNA is TGTGCCAGCAGTGAAGATGCGGGGACAGAGACCCAGTACTTC. The chain employs TRBV2 and TRBJ2-5; D might be TRBD2 (6 bases). The CDR3 spans 14 residues. CDR1 is SNHLY and CDR2 is FYNNEI in the germline V gene. The germline V and J ends were trimmed by 1 base and 4 bases, with 10 bases remaining between them.

The chain combines TRBV19 with TRBJ2-1, with 8 nucleotides matching TRBD2. The germline V gene has CDR1 LNHDA and CDR2 SQIVND (reference sequence). This CDR3 has 18 amino acids. The ends lost 5 bases at V and 0 bases at J; junction bases unmatched: 12. The CDR3 nucleotides read TGTGCCAGTAGTGAGCCGGTTTGGAGCGGGAGCTCCTACAATGAGCAGTTCTTC. This sequence encodes CASSEPVWSGSSYNEQFF.

The V call is TRBV6-5, the J call TRBJ2-5, with a weak D call TRBD1 (5 bases). Trimming shortened V by 5 bases and J by 5 bases, and 18 bases separated the two germline ends. The germline V gene has CDR1 MNHEY and CDR2 SVGAGI. This CDR3 comprises 15 residues. CDR3 sequence reads: CASSMTVNPAETQYF. The CDR3 region has the DNA TGTGCCAGCAGTATGACAGTTAACCCCGCGGAGACCCAGTACTTC.

The table lists this clone with many counts. An end of the junction differs from the germline gene, which may be a read error. The V and J genes are TRBV7-9 and TRBJ2-7; possibly TRBD2 for D (6 bases). The CDR3 is made up of 14 amino acids. The germline V gene has CDR1 SEHNR and CDR2 FQNEAQ (reference sequence). Here the CDR3 DNA reads TGTGCCAGCAGTTTAGCGGAGGCCTCCTACGAGCAGTACTTC. It yields the protein CASSLAEASYEQYF.

The chain has TRBV10-2 and TRBJ2-2, with TRBD1 matching over 11 bases. Germline trimming cut 10 bases from V and 5 bases from J; bases unmatched to any gene: 9. The CDR3 is 15 amino acids. Germline lookup yields CDR1 WSHSY and CDR2 SAAADI. This CDR3 reads CATIGQGARTGELFF. The CDR3, as DNA: TGCGCCACCATCGGACAGGGGGCGAGGACCGGGGAGCTGTTTTTT.

This clone occurred once. This chain uses TRBV27 with TRBJ2-7; D perhaps matches TRBD2 (6 bases). This CDR3 is 14 amino acids long. Trimming pared 9 bases from V and 4 bases from J, leaving 19 bases between. Germline CDR1 MNHEY, CDR2 SMNVEV (reference sequence). CDR3 nucleotide sequence: TGTGCCAGTATGACAAGTCACGCGGGATACGAGCAGTACTTC. Translation: CASMTSHAGYEQYF.

The gene calls are TRBV4-1 and TRBJ2-7; 8 bases fit TRBD1. V shed 4 bases and J 0 bases; nucleotides not matched to a gene: 2. The CDR3 covers 14 residues. The V gene's germline CDR1 is MGHRA and CDR2 YSYEKL. In DNA, the CDR3 is TGCGCCAGCAGCCCCACAGGGGGCTCCTACGAGCAGTACTTC. This gives the protein CASSPTGGSYEQYF.

This chain connects TRBV18 to TRBJ1-5, with D perhaps matching TRBD1 (6 bases). This CDR3 region has 14 residues. V was pared by 6 bases and J by 5 bases, with 14 bases between. Germline values: CDR1 KGHSH, CDR2 LQKENI. The CDR3 bases are TGTGCCAGCTCTTTGGGACAAGAGTATCAGCCCCAGCATTTT. Protein product: CASSLGQEYQPQHF. The whole variable domain, filled in from reference TRBV18 and TRBJ1-5, reads NAGVMQNPRHLVRRRGQEARLRCSPMKGHSHVYWYRQLPEEGLKFMVYLQKENIIDESGMPKERFSAEFPKEGPSILRIQQVVRGDSAAYFCASSLGQEYQPQHFGDGTRLSIL.

This rearrangement joins TRBV5-4 to TRBJ2-7; possibly TRBD2 for D (6 bases). Between the trimmed V and J ends, which lost 0 bases and 5 bases, there was a span of 15 bases. Germline CDR1 is SGHNT and CDR2 is YYREEE (reference sequence). The CDR3 runs to 15 residues. CDR3 amino acids: CASSLGGAGSDEQYF. The CDR3 DNA reads as TGTGCCAGCAGCTTGGGCGGGGCAGGGTCTGACGAGCAGTACTTC.

The rearrangement joins TRBV15 to TRBJ1-6; maybe TRBD1 (5 bases). Trimming cost V 8 bases and J 0 bases, with 11 bases left between them. Germline V gene lookup returns CDR1 LNHNV and CDR2 YYDKDF (reference sequence). CDR3 length: 15 residues. CDR3: CATLRQSSYNSPLHF. Here the CDR3 DNA reads TGTGCCACCTTACGACAGAGCTCCTATAATTCACCCCTCCACTTT.

There are a few counts of this clone. This chain uses TRBV11-3 with TRBJ2-1; TRBD2 matches at 7 bases. Germline V CDR1 and CDR2: SGHNT, YENEEA. The CDR3 runs 15 residues. V was clipped by 0 bases and J by 7 bases; unmatched bases: 6. The CDR3 region has the DNA TGTGCCAGCAGCTTAGAAAGCGGGACTCGGAATGAGCAGTTCTTC. It is translated as CASSLESGTRNEQFF.

The sample holds a few counts of this clone. The chain recombines TRBV24-1 with TRBJ2-1; weak D call: TRBD1 (5 bases). Germline assignment: CDR1 KGHDR and CDR2 SFDVKD. CDR3 length: 13 residues. V was pared by 4 bases and J by 7 bases, with 10 bases between. Here the CDR3 reads CATSEGRINEQFF. DNA for the CDR3: TGTGCCACCAGTGAGGGGCGAATTAATGAGCAGTTCTTC.

The rearrangement links TRBV2 to TRBJ2-1, with TRBD2 matching 12 bases. The V gene's germline CDR1 is SNHLY and CDR2 FYNNEI. V gave up 8 bases and J gave up 9 bases; unmatched junction bases: 5. The CDR3 runs to 13 residues. CDR3 sequence (DNA): TGTGCCAGCGAACTAGCGGGAGGATTTGAGCAGTTCTTC. This sequence encodes CASELAGGFEQFF. The full variable domain, with the rest looked up from reference TRBV2 and TRBJ2-1, is EPEVTQTPSHQVTQMGQEVILRCVPISNHLYFYWYRQILGQKVEFLVSFYNNEISEKSEIFDDQFSVERPDGSNFTLKIRSTKLEDSAMYFCASELAGGFEQFFGPGTRLTVL.